A selection of T cell receptor beta chains follows, all from one sample in a study of blood T cell repertoires in COVID-19. TCRdb keeps only in-frame clones here, not all; method: immunoSEQ multiplex PCR. The data contain just over 350,000 clones, roughly 84% of them seen just once; the ten biggest clones take up approximately 3%. Input material: PBMCs or T cells enriched from blood (not recorded which). These receptors were taken from a woman aged 25 to 39 who had recovered from COVID-19. Each CDR3 is given with its conserved first and last residue. The D gene is left open where the match is weak. Some rows mark clone size as missing; the rest say once, few, many or name a class of expanded clone.

V	size	J	D	CDR3	DNA
TRBV3-1/TRBV3-2	NA	TRBJ1-1	TRBD1	CASSLGQGAHTEAFF	TGTGCCAGCAGCCTTGGACAGGGGGCGCACACTGAAGCTTTCTTT
TRBV14	medium-sized	TRBJ2-2	TRBD2	CASSQLAGDSTGELFF	TGTGCCAGCAGCCAACTAGCGGGAGATAGCACCGGGGAGCTGTTTTTT
TRBV7-3	NA	TRBJ2-1	TRBD2	CASSLGLAGAYNEQFF	TGTGCCAGCAGCCTAGGACTAGCGGGGGCCTACAATGAGCAGTTCTTC
TRBV29-1	NA	TRBJ1-5	TRBD1	CSVEGAGTEPQHF	TGCAGCGTTGAAGGAGCAGGGACAGAGCCCCAGCATTTT
TRBV6-2/TRBV6-3	NA	TRBJ2-2	NA	CASSLNGGVGELFF	TGTGCCAGCAGCCTCAACGGCGGGGTCGGGGAGCTGTTTTTT
TRBV27	NA	TRBJ2-5	TRBD2	CASSSRTSGDQETQYF	TGTGCCAGCAGTTCCAGGACTAGCGGGGACCAAGAGACCCAGTACTTC
TRBV19	NA	TRBJ2-3	TRBD1	CASTPDRFTQYF	TGTGCCAGTACCCCGGACAGGTTCACGCAGTATTTT
TRBV7-2	few	TRBJ2-3	NA	CASSLPGLTQYF	TGTGCCAGCAGTCTACCGGGACTTACGCAGTATTTT
TRBV5-1	once	TRBJ2-3	NA	CASSLQDTQYF	TGCGCCAGCAGCTTGCAAGATACGCAGTATTTT
TRBV6-5	NA	TRBJ1-6	NA	CASSYSRGGDSPLHF	TGTGCCAGCAGTTACTCGAGGGGAGGGGATTCACCCCTCCACTTT
TRBV2	NA	TRBJ1-1	NA	CASSAGSEIAEAFF	TGTGCCAGCAGCGCCGGGTCCGAGATTGCTGAAGCTTTCTTT
TRBV3-1/TRBV3-2	NA	TRBJ1-2	NA	CASSQVQSNYGYTF	TGTGCCAGCAGCCAAGTACAGAGCAACTATGGCTACACCTTC
TRBV6-1	NA	TRBJ1-5	NA	CASSEFGARVNQPQHF	TGTGCCAGCAGTGAATTTGGGGCCCGCGTCAATCAGCCCCAGCATTTT
TRBV12-5	NA	TRBJ1-4	NA	CASGLVLGAGGEKLFF	TGTGCTAGTGGTTTGGTTCTGGGGGCCGGAGGTGAAAAACTGTTTTTT
TRBV9	NA	TRBJ2-1	NA	CASSGQNRAWQFF	TGTGCCAGCAGCGGCCAAAACAGGGCGTGGCAGTTCTTC
TRBV5-1	NA	TRBJ2-2	NA	CASSLGPPAGELFF	TGCGCCAGCAGCTTGGGGCCTCCCGCCGGGGAGCTGTTTTTT
TRBV9	NA	TRBJ1-3	NA	CASSVGLKGRDTIYF	TGTGCCAGCAGCGTCGGACTTAAAGGGAGGGACACCATATATTTT
TRBV3-1/TRBV3-2	NA	TRBJ1-4	NA	CASSRTAFHEKLFF	TGTGCCAGCAGCCGGACAGCATTTCATGAAAAACTGTTTTTT
TRBV29-1	NA	TRBJ2-1	NA	CSGSMGGEYNEQFF	TGCAGCGGAAGTATGGGGGGAGAGTACAATGAGCAGTTCTTC
TRBV28	NA	TRBJ2-7	TRBD2	CASSFAAGGYEQYF	TGTGCCAGCAGTTTTGCGGCGGGGGGCTACGAGCAGTACTTC
TRBV5-1	NA	TRBJ2-3	TRBD2	CASSPGLAGVLDTQYF	TGCGCCAGCAGCCCGGGACTAGCGGGAGTATTAGATACGCAGTATTTT
TRBV28	NA	TRBJ1-2	NA	CASSFEVSYTF	TGTGCCAGCAGTTTCGAGGTGAGCTACACCTTC
TRBV27	NA	TRBJ1-6	TRBD1	CASSPSGTGLINSPLHF	TGTGCCAGCAGTCCATCCGGGACAGGGCTTATTAATTCACCCCTCCACTTT
TRBV14	NA	TRBJ1-3	TRBD1	CASSPQGGPGNTIYF	TGTGCCAGCAGTCCCCAGGGGGGACCTGGAAACACCATATATTTT